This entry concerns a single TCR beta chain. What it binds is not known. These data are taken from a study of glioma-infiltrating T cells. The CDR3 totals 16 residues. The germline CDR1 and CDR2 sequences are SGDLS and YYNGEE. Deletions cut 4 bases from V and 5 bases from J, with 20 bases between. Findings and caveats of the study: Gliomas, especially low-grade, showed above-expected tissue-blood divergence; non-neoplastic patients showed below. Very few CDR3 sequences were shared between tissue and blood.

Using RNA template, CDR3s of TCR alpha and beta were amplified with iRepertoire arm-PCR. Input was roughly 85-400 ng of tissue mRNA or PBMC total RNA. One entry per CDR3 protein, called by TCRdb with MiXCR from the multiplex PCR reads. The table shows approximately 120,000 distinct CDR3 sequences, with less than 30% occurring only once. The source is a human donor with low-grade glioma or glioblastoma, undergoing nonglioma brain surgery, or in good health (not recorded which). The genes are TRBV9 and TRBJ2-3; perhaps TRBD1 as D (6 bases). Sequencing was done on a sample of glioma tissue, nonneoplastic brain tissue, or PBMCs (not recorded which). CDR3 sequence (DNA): TGTGCCAGCAGCTCCCACCGGGACATATTCATAGATACGCAGTATTTT. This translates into CASSSHRDIFIDTQYF. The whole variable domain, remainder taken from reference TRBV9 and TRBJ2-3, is DSGVTQTPKHLITATGQRVTLRCSPRSGDLSVYWYQQSLDQGLQFLIQYYNGEERAKGNILERFSAQQFPDLHSELNLSSLELGDSALYFCASSSHRDIFIDTQYFGPGTRLTVL.